This T cell receptor (beta chain) was recovered during a study of T cell responses to AZD1222 COVID-19 vaccine. Germline V gene sequence: CDR1 LNHDA, CDR2 SQIVND (reference sequence). Trimming removed 7 bases at V and 5 bases at J, with 11 bases between. This CDR3 region has 12 residues. Data came from immunoSEQ multiplex PCR; TCRdb stores just in-frame clones and leaves some out. The sample has about 140,000 clones; just under 95% are singletons. Study conclusions and caveats: At study baseline, merely roughly 6 AZD1222 recipients were seropositive.

This clone appeared a few times. Its target is unknown. This sample comprised peripheral blood, obtained on day 0 of AZD1222 vaccination. The genes are TRBV19 and TRBJ1-1, with D possibly TRBD1 on 5 matching bases. This sequence originates from an adult in good health. CDR3 amino acids: CASIGDWTEAFF. DNA for the CDR3: TGTGCCAGTATTGGGGACTGGACTGAAGCTTTCTTT.